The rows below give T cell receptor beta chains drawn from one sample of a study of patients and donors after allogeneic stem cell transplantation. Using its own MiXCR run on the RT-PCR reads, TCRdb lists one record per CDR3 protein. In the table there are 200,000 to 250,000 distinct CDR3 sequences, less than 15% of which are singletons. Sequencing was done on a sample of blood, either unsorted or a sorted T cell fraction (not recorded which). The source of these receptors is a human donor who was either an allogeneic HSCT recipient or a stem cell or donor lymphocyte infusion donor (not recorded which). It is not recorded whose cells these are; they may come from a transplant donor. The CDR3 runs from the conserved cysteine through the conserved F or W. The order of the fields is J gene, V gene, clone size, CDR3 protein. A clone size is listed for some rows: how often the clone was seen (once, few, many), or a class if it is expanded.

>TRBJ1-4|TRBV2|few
CASSNQGVGEKLFF
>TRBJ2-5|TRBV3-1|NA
CASSQVEGETQYF
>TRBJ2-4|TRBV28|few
CASRGRGKNIQYF
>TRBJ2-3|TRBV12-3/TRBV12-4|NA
CASRPPEDTQYF
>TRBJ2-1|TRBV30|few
CAWRDTGEQFF
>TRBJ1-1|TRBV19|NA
CASKTGGFTEAFF
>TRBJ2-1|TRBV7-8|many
CASSSREGTYNEQFF
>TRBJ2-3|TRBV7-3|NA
CASSLNPGSTDTQYF
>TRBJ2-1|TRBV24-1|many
CATSDPGTGGHNEQFF
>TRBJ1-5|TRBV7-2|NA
CASSQTGPSGPQHF
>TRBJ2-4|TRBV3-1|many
CASSQVVGGKNIQYF
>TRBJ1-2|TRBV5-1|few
CASSLEGSRVYGYTF
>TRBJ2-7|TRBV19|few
CASRRRGGNYEQYF
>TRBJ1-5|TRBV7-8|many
CASSQTGVNQPQHF
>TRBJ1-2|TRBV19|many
CASSPGTVGYTF
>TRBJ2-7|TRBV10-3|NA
CAIRDRYHEQYF
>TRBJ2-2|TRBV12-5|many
CASGLGGYDTGELFF
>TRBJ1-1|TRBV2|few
CASSFQGGTEAFF
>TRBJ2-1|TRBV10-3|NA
CAISGVTRSSYNEQFF